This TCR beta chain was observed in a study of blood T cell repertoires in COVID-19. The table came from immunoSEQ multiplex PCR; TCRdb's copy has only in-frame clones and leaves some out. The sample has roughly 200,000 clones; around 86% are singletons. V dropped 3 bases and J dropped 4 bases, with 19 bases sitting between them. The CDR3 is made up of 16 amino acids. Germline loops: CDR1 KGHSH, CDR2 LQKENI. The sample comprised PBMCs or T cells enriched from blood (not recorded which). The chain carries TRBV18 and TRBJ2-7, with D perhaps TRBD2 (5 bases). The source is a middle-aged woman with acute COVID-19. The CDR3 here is CASSPLRVGNAYEQYF. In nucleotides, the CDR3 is TGTGCCAGCTCACCGCTGCGGGTGGGGAATGCTTACGAGCAGTACTTC. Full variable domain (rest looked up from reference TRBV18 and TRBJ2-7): NAGVMQNPRHLVRRRGQEARLRCSPMKGHSHVYWYRQLPEEGLKFMVYLQKENIIDESGMPKERFSAEFPKEGPSILRIQQVVRGDSAAYFCASSPLRVGNAYEQYFGPGTRLTVT.